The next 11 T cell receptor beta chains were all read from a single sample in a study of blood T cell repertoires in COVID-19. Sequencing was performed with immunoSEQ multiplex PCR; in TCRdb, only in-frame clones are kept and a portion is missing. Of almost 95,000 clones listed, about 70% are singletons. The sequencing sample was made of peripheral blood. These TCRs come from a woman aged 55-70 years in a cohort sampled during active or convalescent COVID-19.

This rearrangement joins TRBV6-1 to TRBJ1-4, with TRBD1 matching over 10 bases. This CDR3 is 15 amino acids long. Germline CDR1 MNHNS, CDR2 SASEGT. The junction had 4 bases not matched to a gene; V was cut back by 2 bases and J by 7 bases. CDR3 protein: CASSERTGGTEKLFF. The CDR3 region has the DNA TGTGCCAGCAGTGAACGGACAGGGGGAACTGAAAAACTGTTTTTT.

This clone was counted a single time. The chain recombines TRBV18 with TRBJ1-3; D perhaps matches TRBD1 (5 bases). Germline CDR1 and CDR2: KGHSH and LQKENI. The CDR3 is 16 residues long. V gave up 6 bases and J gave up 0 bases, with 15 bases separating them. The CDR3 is CASSTIGHSSGNTIYF. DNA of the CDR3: TGTGCCAGCTCGACCATAGGACACAGCTCTGGAAACACCATATATTTT.

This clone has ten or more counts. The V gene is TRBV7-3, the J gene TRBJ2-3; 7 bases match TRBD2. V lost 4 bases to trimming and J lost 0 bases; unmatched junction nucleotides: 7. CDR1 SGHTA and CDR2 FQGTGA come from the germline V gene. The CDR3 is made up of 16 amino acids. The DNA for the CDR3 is TGTGCCAGCAGCTCTCTGCGGGGGAGAAGCACAGATACGCAGTATTTT. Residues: CASSSLRGRSTDTQYF.

The CDR3: CASSLGTSLRDEQFF. In DNA form, the CDR3 reads TGTGCCAGCAGCTTGGGGACATCCCTCAGGGATGAGCAGTTCTTC. This chain links TRBV7-9 with TRBJ2-1; weak D call: TRBD1 (6 bases). V lost 3 bases, J lost 8 bases, and 17 bases lay in between. The CDR3 runs to 15 residues. Germline values: CDR1 SEHNR, CDR2 FQNEAQ (reference sequence). Complete variable domain (other parts from reference TRBV7-9 and TRBJ2-1): DTGVSQNPRHKITKRGQNVTFRCDPISEHNRLYWYRQTLGQGPEFLTYFQNEAQLEKSRLLSDRFSAERPKGSFSTLEIQRTEQGDSAMYLCASSLGTSLRDEQFFGPGTRLTVL.

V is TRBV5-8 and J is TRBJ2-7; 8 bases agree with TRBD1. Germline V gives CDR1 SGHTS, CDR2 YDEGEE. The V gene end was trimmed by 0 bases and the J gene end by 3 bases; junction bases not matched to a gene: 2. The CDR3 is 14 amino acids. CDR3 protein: CASSLGQGLYEQYF. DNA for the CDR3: TGTGCCAGCAGCTTGGGACAGGGGCTCTACGAGCAGTACTTC.

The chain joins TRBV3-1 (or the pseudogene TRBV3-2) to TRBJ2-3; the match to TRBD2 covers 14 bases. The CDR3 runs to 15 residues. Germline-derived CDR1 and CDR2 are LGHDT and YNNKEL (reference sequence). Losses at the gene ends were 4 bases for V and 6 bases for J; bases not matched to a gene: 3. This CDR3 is CASSLGLAGVDTQYF. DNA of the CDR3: TGTGCCAGCAGCCTGGGACTAGCGGGGGTGGATACGCAGTATTTT.

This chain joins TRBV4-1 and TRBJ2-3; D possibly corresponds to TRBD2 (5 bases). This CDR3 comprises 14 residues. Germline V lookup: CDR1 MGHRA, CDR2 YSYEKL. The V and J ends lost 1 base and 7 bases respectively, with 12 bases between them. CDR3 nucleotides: TGCGCCAGCAGCCAAGTCCTAGCCCAAAATACGCAGTATTTT. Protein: CASSQVLAQNTQYF.

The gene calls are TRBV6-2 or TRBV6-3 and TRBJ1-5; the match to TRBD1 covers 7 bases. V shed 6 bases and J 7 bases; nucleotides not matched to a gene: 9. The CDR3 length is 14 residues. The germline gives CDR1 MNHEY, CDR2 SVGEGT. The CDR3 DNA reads TGTGCCAGCAGCTTGACAGGGCAAGCACAGCCCCAGCATTTT. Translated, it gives CASSLTGQAQPQHF.

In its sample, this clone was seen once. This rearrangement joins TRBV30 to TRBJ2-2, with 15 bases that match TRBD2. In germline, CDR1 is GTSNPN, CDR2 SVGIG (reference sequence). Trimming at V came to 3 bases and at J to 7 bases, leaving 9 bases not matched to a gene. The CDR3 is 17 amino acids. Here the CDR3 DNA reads TGTGCCTGGAGAAACTCCGGACTAGCGGGGGGGCACGGGGAGCTGTTTTTT. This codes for CAWRNSGLAGGHGELFF.

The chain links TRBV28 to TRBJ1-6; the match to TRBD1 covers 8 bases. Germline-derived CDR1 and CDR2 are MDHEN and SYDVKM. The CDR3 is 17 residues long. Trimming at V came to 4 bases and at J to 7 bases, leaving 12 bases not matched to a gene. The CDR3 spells CASSSRFAGTGNSPLHF. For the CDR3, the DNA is TGTGCCAGCAGTTCTCGATTCGCCGGGACAGGAAATTCACCCCTCCACTTT. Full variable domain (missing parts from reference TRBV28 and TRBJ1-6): DVKVTQSSRYLVKRTGEKVFLECVQDMDHENMFWYRQDPGLGLRLIYFSYDVKMKEKGDIPEGYSVSREKKERFSLILESASTNQTSMYLCASSSRFAGTGNSPLHFGNGTRLTVT.

The CDR3 loop is CASRPLTTTNEKLFF. The CDR3, as DNA: TGTGCCAGCAGGCCGTTGACAACAACTAATGAAAAACTGTTTTTT. This chain joins TRBV27 and TRBJ1-4; D is unclear. The CDR3 sequence is 15 residues long. V lost 6 bases, J lost 0 bases, and 11 bases lay in between. Germline-derived CDR1 and CDR2 are MNHEY and SMNVEV (reference sequence).